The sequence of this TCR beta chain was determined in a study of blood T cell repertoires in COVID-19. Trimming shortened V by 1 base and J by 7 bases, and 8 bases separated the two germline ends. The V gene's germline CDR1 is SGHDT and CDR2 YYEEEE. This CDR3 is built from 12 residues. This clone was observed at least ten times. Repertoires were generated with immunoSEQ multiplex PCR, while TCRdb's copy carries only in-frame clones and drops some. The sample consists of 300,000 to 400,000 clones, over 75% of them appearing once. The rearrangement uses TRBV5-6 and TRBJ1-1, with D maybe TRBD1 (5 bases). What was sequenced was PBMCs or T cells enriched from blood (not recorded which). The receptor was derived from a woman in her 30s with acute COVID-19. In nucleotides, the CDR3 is TGTGCCAGCAGCTTGCGCAGGGTTGAAGCTTTCTTT. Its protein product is CASSLRRVEAFF.